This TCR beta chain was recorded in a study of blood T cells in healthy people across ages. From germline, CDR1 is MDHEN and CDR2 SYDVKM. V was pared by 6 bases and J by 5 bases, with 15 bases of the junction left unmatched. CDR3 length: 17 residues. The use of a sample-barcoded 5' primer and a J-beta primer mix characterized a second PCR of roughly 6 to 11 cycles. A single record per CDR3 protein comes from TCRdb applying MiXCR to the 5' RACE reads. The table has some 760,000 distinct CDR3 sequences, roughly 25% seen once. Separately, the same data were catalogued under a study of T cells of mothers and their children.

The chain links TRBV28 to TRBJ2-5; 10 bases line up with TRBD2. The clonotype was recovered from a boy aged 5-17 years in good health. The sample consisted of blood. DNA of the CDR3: TGTGCCAGCAGGAACCGAGGAAGCGGGAGGGCCACGGAGACCCAGTACTTC. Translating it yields CASRNRGSGRATETQYF.